This TCR beta chain was profiled in a study of neurological immune-mediated disorders. TCRdb passed the 5' RACE reads through MiXCR, listing each CDR3 protein once. The repertoire consists of about 62,000 distinct CDR3 sequences, with less than 4% occurring once and the leading ten covering 2.2%. Unmatched junction bases numbered 5, after V lost 5 bases and J lost 1 base. This CDR3 has 14 amino acids. Germline V lookup: CDR1 SGHNT, CDR2 YENEEA. Specimen: PBMCs. The chain carries TRBV11-3 and TRBJ2-7; 7 nucleotides align to TRBD1. This sequence originates from a woman in her fifties or sixties with multiple sclerosis. CDR3 in amino acids: CASSSRTGSYEQYF. The CDR3 nucleotides are TGTGCCAGCAGCAGTAGGACAGGATCCTACGAGCAGTACTTC.